Shown below are 17 T cell receptor beta chains from a single sample sequenced in a study of shared clonotypes between healthy human individuals. Assay: immunoSEQ multiplex PCR; the TCRdb copy retains only in-frame clones and omits some. The sample lists approximately 1.5 million clones, approximately 98.5% occurring once. The sample was naive CD4+ T cells sorted from blood. Subset reported: CD45RA+ positively selected. Source of these receptors: a young man in good health.

This chain links TRBV19 with TRBJ2-5, with D maybe TRBD1 (6 bases). Trimming removed 7 bases at V and 1 base at J, with 16 bases between. The CDR3 length is 15 residues. CDR1 is LNHDA and CDR2 is SQIVND in the germline V gene (reference sequence). CDR3 nucleotides: TGTGCCAGTACCCTCGGTCCAGGGGCCCAAGAGACCCAGTACTTC. Its translation is CASTLGPGAQETQYF.

This sequence joins TRBV7-3 and TRBJ2-1; D possibly corresponds to TRBD1 (5 bases). The CDR3 is 12 amino acids. The germline V gene has CDR1 SGHTA and CDR2 FQGTGA. V lost 2 bases to trimming and J lost 8 bases, with 7 bases between them. The CDR3 region has the DNA TGTGCCAGCAGCTTAGGGGCGGATGAGCAGTTCTTC. It translates to CASSLGADEQFF. The entire variable domain, with the rest obtained from reference TRBV7-3 and TRBJ2-1, is as follows: GAGVSQTPSNKVTEKGKYVELRCDPISGHTALYWYRQSLGQGPEFLIYFQGTGAADDSGLPNDRFFAVRPEGSVSTLKIQRTERGDSAVYLCASSLGADEQFFGPGTRLTVL.

This chain joins TRBV18 and TRBJ1-5; D unresolved. This CDR3 comprises 14 residues. Trimming shortened V by 6 bases and J by 1 base, and 10 bases separated the two germline ends. The V gene's germline CDR1 is KGHSH and CDR2 LQKENI. The CDR3 here is CASSQDASNQPQHF. In nucleotides, the CDR3 is TGTGCCAGCTCTCAGGACGCAAGCAATCAGCCCCAGCATTTT.

The rearrangement links TRBV29-1 to TRBJ1-2; D is unresolved. CDR3 size: 13 residues. Germline V CDR1 and CDR2: SQVTM, ANQGSEA. V was clipped by 2 bases and J by 5 bases, with 12 bases between them. The CDR3 protein is CSVELLFGYGYTF. The CDR3 DNA is TGCAGCGTTGAACTATTGTTTGGGTATGGCTACACCTTC.

The rearrangement links TRBV9 to TRBJ1-4, with 8 positions matching TRBD1. V shed 2 bases and J 6 bases; nucleotides not matched to a gene: 6. The CDR3 contains 15 residues. CDR1 is SGDLS and CDR2 is YYNGEE in the germline V gene. CDR3 sequence: CASSVSRGLDEKLFF. The CDR3 region has the DNA TGTGCCAGCAGCGTTAGCAGGGGGCTCGATGAAAAACTGTTTTTT.

This chain joins TRBV2 and TRBJ2-5, with unresolved D. V was shortened by 4 bases and J by 2 bases, with 8 bases between the two germline ends. Germline V gives CDR1 SNHLY, CDR2 FYNNEI. The CDR3 contains 13 residues. The CDR3 is CASSGLGQETQYF. CDR3 nucleotides: TGTGCCAGCAGTGGTTTAGGGCAAGAGACCCAGTACTTC.

The chain joins TRBV5-4 to TRBJ2-5; no definite D call. Germline CDR1 reads SGHNT; CDR2 reads YYREEE (reference sequence). The CDR3 is 14 residues long. V was clipped by 0 bases and J by 2 bases, with 8 bases between them. The CDR3 reads CASSLAQIQETQYF. The DNA of the CDR3 is TGTGCCAGCAGCTTGGCACAGATACAAGAGACCCAGTACTTC.

A single count supports this clone. The gene calls are TRBV5-1 and TRBJ1-3; D unresolved. Germline loops: CDR1 SGHRS, CDR2 YFSETQ. CDR3 length: 14 residues. Trimming left V 5 bases short and J 1 base short, with 10 bases between. CDR3 DNA: TGCGCCAGCAGAGAAGAAGGATCTGGAAACACCATATATTTT. Its translation: CASREEGSGNTIYF.

The chain has TRBV5-1 and TRBJ1-1; 8 nucleotides line up with TRBD1. Germline trimming cut 4 bases from V and 0 bases from J; bases unmatched to any gene: 8. Looked up from germline, CDR1 is SGHRS and CDR2 is YFSETQ. The CDR3 contains 16 residues. CDR3 sequence (DNA): TGCGCCAGCAGCATACAGACAGGGGCCCTGAACACTGAAGCTTTCTTT. Encoded protein: CASSIQTGALNTEAFF.

This clone showed up just a few times. CDR3: CASSLGSGDGYTF. The CDR3 DNA sequence: TGTGCCAGCAGCCTAGGATCAGGGGACGGCTACACCTTC. This sequence joins TRBV7-9 and TRBJ1-2, with D perhaps matching TRBD1 (6 bases). This CDR3 spans 13 amino acids. Trimming cost V 5 bases and J 8 bases, with 15 bases left between them. Germline CDR1 SEHNR, CDR2 FQNEAQ (reference sequence). Full variable domain (rest looked up from reference TRBV7-9 and TRBJ1-2): DTGVSQNPRHKITKRGQNVTFRCDPISEHNRLYWYRQTLGQGPEFLTYFQNEAQLEKSRLLSDRFSAERPKGSFSTLEIQRTEQGDSAMYLCASSLGSGDGYTFGSGTRLTVV.

The rearrangement links TRBV11-2 to TRBJ1-2; D not resolved. This CDR3 comprises 13 residues. Germline V gene lookup returns CDR1 SGHAT and CDR2 FQNNGV. Between the trimmed V and J ends, which lost 3 bases and 3 bases, there was a span of 8 bases. CDR3 bases: TGTGCCAGCAGCTTGTCACAAGACTATGGCTACACCTTC. Protein: CASSLSQDYGYTF.

J is TRBJ2-7 and V is TRBV5-4; 9 bases are shared with TRBD1. This CDR3 region has 16 residues. The V segment lost 3 bases and the J segment 1 base; nucleotides outside the gene matches: 8. Germline loops: CDR1 SGHNT, CDR2 YYREEE (reference sequence). The CDR3 coding sequence is TGTGCCAGCAGCTCGGGGGACAGGGTCGGGTCCTACGAGCAGTACTTC. It codes for CASSSGDRVGSYEQYF.

This chain joins TRBV5-8 and TRBJ2-3; TRBD2 matches at 13 bases. Germline V CDR1 and CDR2: SGHTS, YDEGEE. Unmatched junction bases numbered 8, after V lost 1 base and J lost 6 bases. The CDR3 loop spans 17 amino acids. The chain's CDR3 is CASSLMGLAGLEDTQYF. CDR3 DNA: TGTGCCAGCAGCTTGATGGGACTAGCGGGATTGGAGGATACGCAGTATTTT.

J is TRBJ2-3 and V is TRBV28; either TRBD1 or TRBD2 may fit D (5 bases each). CDR1 and CDR2 (germline): MDHEN, SYDVKM. V lost 3 bases to trimming and J lost 11 bases, with 15 bases between them. The CDR3 covers 13 residues. The CDR3 loop is CASSFGDRVKQYF. CDR3 sequence (DNA): TGTGCCAGCAGTTTTGGGGACCGGGTTAAGCAGTATTTT. The complete variable domain, with remaining parts taken from reference TRBV28 and TRBJ2-3, reads DVKVTQSSRYLVKRTGEKVFLECVQDMDHENMFWYRQDPGLGLRLIYFSYDVKMKEKGDIPEGYSVSREKKERFSLILESASTNQTSMYLCASSFGDRVKQYFGPGTRLTVL.

A note on this clone: At the DNA level, this CDR3 is encoded by other sequences in the same sample as well. V usage is TRBV28 and J usage is TRBJ2-6; 9 bases agree with TRBD1. The trim removed 4 bases at V and 0 bases at J, leaving 4 bases unmatched. The CDR3 has 17 residues. Germline V gene lookup returns CDR1 MDHEN and CDR2 SYDVKM. CDR3: CASSSGTGISGANVLTF. CDR3 nucleotides: TGTGCCAGCAGTTCGGGGACAGGGATCTCTGGGGCCAACGTCCTGACTTTC.

This sequence joins TRBV7-2 and TRBJ2-5, with 8 bases matching TRBD1. Per the germline V gene, CDR1 is SGHTA and CDR2 is FQGNSA. The CDR3 has 15 residues. V trimming: 4 bases; J trimming: 5 bases; junction bases outside the gene matches: 9. The CDR3 DNA reads TGTGCCAGCAGCTCGTCCAGGGGGCTCTGGGAGACCCAGTACTTC. Its translation is CASSSSRGLWETQYF.

The chain recombines TRBV5-5 with TRBJ2-1; TRBD2 matches 8 bases. Germline CDR1 reads SGHKS; CDR2 reads YYEKEE (reference sequence). The trim removed 4 bases at V and 8 bases at J, leaving 17 bases unmatched. The CDR3 extends over 17 amino acids. The DNA of the CDR3 is TGTGCCAGCAGCCAGCGGGAGAACCCTTTTTGGGACGATGAGCAGTTCTTC. Residues: CASSQRENPFWDDEQFF.